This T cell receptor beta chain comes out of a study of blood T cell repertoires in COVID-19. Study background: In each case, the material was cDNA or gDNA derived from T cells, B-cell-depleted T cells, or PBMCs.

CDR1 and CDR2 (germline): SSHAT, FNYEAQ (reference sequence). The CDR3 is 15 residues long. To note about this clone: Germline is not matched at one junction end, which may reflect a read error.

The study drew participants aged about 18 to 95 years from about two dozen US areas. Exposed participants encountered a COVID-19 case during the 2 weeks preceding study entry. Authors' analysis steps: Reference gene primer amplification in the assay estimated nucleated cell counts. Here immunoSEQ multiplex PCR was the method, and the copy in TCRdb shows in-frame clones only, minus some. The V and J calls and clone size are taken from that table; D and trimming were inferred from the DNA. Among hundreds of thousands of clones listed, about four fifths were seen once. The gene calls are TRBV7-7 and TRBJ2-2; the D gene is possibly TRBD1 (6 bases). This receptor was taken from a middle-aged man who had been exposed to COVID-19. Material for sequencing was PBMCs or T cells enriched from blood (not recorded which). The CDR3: CASSPAGTTTWGLFF. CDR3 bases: TGTGCTAGCAGCCCAGCCGGGACAACTACTTGGGGGCTGTTTTTT. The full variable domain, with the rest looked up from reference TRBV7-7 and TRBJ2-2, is GAGVSQSPRYKVTKRGQDVTLRCDPISSHATLYWYQQALGQGPEFLTYFNYEAQPDKSGLPSDRFSAERPEGSISTLTIQRTEQRDSAMYRCASSPAGTTTWGLFFGEGSRLTVL.